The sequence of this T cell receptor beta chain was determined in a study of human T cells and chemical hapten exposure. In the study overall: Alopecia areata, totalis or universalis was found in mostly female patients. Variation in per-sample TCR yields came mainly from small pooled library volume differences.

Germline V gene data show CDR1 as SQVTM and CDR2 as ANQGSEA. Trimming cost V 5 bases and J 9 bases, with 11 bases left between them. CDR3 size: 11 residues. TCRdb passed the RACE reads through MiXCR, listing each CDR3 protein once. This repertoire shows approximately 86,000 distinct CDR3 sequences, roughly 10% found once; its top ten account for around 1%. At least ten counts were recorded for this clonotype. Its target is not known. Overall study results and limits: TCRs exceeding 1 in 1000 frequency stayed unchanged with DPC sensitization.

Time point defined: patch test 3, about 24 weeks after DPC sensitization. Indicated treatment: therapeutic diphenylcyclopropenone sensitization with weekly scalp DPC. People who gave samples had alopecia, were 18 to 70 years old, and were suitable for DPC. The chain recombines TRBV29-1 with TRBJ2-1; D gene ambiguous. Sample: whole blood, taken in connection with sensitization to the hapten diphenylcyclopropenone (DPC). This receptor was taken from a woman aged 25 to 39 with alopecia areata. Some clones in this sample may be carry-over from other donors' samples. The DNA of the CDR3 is TGCAGCGTTCCTAAGTATGGTGAGCAGTTCTTC. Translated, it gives CSVPKYGEQFF.